This TCR beta chain was captured by sequencing in a study of cytomegalovirus exposure and HLA in healthy donors. From germline, CDR1 is SGDLS and CDR2 YYNGEE. CDR3 length equals 15 residues. V lost 0 bases to trimming and J lost 5 bases; unmatched junction nucleotides: 6. Using immunoSEQ multiplex PCR, the repertoire was profiled, and TCRdb retains in-frame clones only, with some absent. Among 300,000 to 450,000 clones listed, approximately 90% were seen once. Sequenced material: PBMCs. This sequence originates from a woman between 18 and 30 years old in good health and CMV-seronegative. The genes are TRBV9 and TRBJ2-7; TRBD2 agrees at 9 bases. The CDR3, as DNA: TGTGCCAGCAGCGTAGCATTGGGACTAGCCAACGAGCAGTACTTC. This codes for CASSVALGLANEQYF. Combining the CDR3 with reference TRBV9 and TRBJ2-7 gives the whole variable domain DSGVTQTPKHLITATGQRVTLRCSPRSGDLSVYWYQQSLDQGLQFLIQYYNGEERAKGNILERFSAQQFPDLHSELNLSSLELGDSALYFCASSVALGLANEQYFGPGTRLTVT.